The 24 T cell receptor beta chains presented below share a single source sample, sequenced in a study of T-cell memory formation after mild COVID-19. MiXCR, applied by TCRdb to the 5' RACE reads, yields one record per CDR3 protein. The table includes 300,000 to 400,000 distinct CDR3 sequences, roughly an eighth detected once. The sequenced sample consisted of PBMCs or a T cell subset sorted from them (not recorded which). These receptors were obtained from a man between 18 and 35 years old who had mild COVID-19 (a few samples of this study predate the infection). Cell type and time point are not known.

This clonotype was seen many times. CDR3 sequence reads: CASSLQGGGSNQPQHF. Here the CDR3 DNA reads TGTGCCAGCAGCCTACAGGGAGGAGGTAGCAATCAGCCCCAGCATTTT. The chain joins TRBV12-3 or TRBV12-4 to TRBJ1-5; D possibly corresponds to TRBD1 (6 bases). This CDR3 is 16 amino acids long. V was cut by 6 bases and J by 0 bases, with 15 bases left in between.

This clonotype was observed a single time. At one end the junction does not follow the germline gene, possibly because of a read error. The V gene is TRBV6-2 or TRBV6-3, the J gene TRBJ2-3; a possible D gene is TRBD2 (5 bases). Germline V gene lookup returns CDR1 MNHEY and CDR2 SVGEGT. This CDR3 is 15 amino acids long. The CDR3 coding sequence is TGTGCCGGCAGCGGCGACTGGGCTACCACAGATACGCAGTATTTT. Its protein is CAGSGDWATTDTQYF.

This clonotype was detected only a few times. The J gene is TRBJ1-1, the V gene TRBV20-1, with a weak D call TRBD1 (5 bases). The V gene's germline CDR1 is DFQATT and CDR2 SNEGSKA (reference sequence). This CDR3 spans 13 amino acids. The CDR3 sequence: CSSEGLMNTEAFF. CDR3 bases: TGCAGCTCGGAGGGGCTCATGAACACTGAAGCTTTCTTT.

The V and J genes are TRBV6-5 and TRBJ1-2; tentative D call: TRBD1 (6 bases). Between the trimmed V and J ends, which lost 4 bases and 4 bases, there was a span of 16 bases. Germline V lookup: CDR1 MNHEY, CDR2 SVGAGI. CDR3 length: 15 amino acids. This CDR3 is CASSSLGHGGYGYTF. The CDR3 region has the DNA TGTGCCAGCAGTTCCCTGGGACACGGCGGCTATGGCTACACCTTC.

This clonotype came up a few times. The chain joins TRBV18 to TRBJ2-7; perhaps TRBD1 as D (5 bases). The V end lost 6 bases, the J end lost 6 bases, and 12 bases lay between the germline ends. This CDR3 is 12 amino acids long. Germline V lookup: CDR1 KGHSH, CDR2 LQKENI. The CDR3 nucleotides read TGTGCCAGCTCTCCTTTAAGGGGCGAGCAGTACTTC. Its translation is CASSPLRGEQYF.

J is TRBJ2-7 and V is TRBV19; D gene ambiguous. The V end was cut by 3 bases, the J end by 1 base, with 13 bases between. Germline CDR1 reads LNHDA; CDR2 reads SQIVND (reference sequence). This CDR3 has 15 residues. The CDR3, as DNA: TGTGCCAGTAGTATGGCAGTTGGGGTATCCTACGAGCAGTACTTC. Translating gives CASSMAVGVSYEQYF.

This clonotype was recorded a few times. The chain has TRBV4-3 and TRBJ1-5, with D maybe TRBD1 (6 bases). Germline lookup yields CDR1 LGHNA and CDR2 YSLEER. This CDR3 contains 15 residues. Between the trimmed V and J ends, which lost 3 bases and 4 bases, there was a span of 13 bases. CDR3 amino acids: CASSQEARGNQPQHF. The CDR3 coding sequence is TGCGCCAGCAGCCAGGAGGCCAGGGGTAATCAGCCCCAGCATTTT.

This clonotype appeared a few times. This chain links TRBV27 with TRBJ2-3; D might be TRBD1 (5 bases). This CDR3 spans 15 amino acids. Trimming removed 2 bases from V and 5 bases from J, with 14 bases in between. The germline gives CDR1 MNHEY, CDR2 SMNVEV (reference sequence). CDR3 sequence (DNA): TGTGCCAGCAGTTTAGCAGGGCGACTGGTAGATACGCAGTATTTT. It yields the protein CASSLAGRLVDTQYF.

This sequence joins TRBV7-3 and TRBJ2-1; D is ambiguous. Germline values: CDR1 SGHTA, CDR2 FQGTGA. The CDR3 has 12 residues. V lost 5 bases and J 10 bases, leaving 12 bases between the germline ends. Here the CDR3 reads CASSEDRGEQFF. The CDR3 DNA follows: TGTGCCAGCAGCGAAGATCGAGGCGAGCAGTTCTTC.

This clonotype has a count of ten or more. V is TRBV6-2 or TRBV6-3 and J is TRBJ2-7, with D possibly TRBD1 on 6 matching bases. CDR3 length: 13 residues. Trimming removed 4 bases from V and 1 base from J, with 8 bases in between. Germline loops: CDR1 MNHEY, CDR2 SVGEGT. The CDR3 bases are TGTGCCAGCAGTTGGACAGTTTCCTACGAGCAGTACTTC. This codes for CASSWTVSYEQYF.

Only a few counts were recorded for this clonotype. The rearrangement joins TRBV6-5 to TRBJ2-1; tentatively, D is TRBD2 (5 bases). The CDR3 totals 15 residues. V lost 0 bases and J lost 7, with 13 bases in between. The germline V gene has CDR1 MNHEY and CDR2 SVGAGI. The CDR3 region has the DNA TGTGCCAGCAGTTACTCCGGGGATAGAGCTAATGAGCAGTTCTTC. This encodes CASSYSGDRANEQFF.

This clonotype was seen more than once but under ten times. V is TRBV4-3 and J is TRBJ1-6; TRBD1 might be the D (6 bases). Germline V gene sequence: CDR1 LGHNA, CDR2 YSLEER. The CDR3 loop spans 13 amino acids. The germline V and J ends were trimmed by 2 bases and 8 bases, with 7 bases remaining between them. In nucleotides, the CDR3 is TGCGCCAGCAGCCAACAGGGGTATTCACCCCTCCACTTT. This gives the protein CASSQQGYSPLHF.

This chain links TRBV3-1 with TRBJ1-1; no definite D call. The CDR3 contains 14 residues. Germline-derived CDR1 and CDR2 are LGHDT and YNNKEL (reference sequence). Deletions cut 0 bases from V and 1 base from J, with 6 bases between. CDR3 in amino acids: CASSQEVKNTEAFF. CDR3 coding DNA: TGTGCCAGCAGCCAAGAGGTCAAGAACACTGAAGCTTTCTTT.

J is TRBJ2-7 and V is TRBV5-1, with D possibly matching TRBD2 (5 bases). This CDR3 contains 14 residues. Trimming removed 5 bases at V and 1 base at J, with 13 bases between. CDR1 is SGHRS, CDR2 YFSETQ, per germline. The CDR3 DNA is TGCGCCAGCAGTGACGAATCGGGGTCCTACGAGCAGTACTTC. Translating gives CASSDESGSYEQYF.

There are a few counts of this clonotype. The junction differs from germline at one of its ends, possibly a read error. The chain carries TRBV7-9 and TRBJ2-3, with D possibly TRBD2 on 7 matching bases. The germline V gene has CDR1 SEHNR and CDR2 FQNEAQ (reference sequence). This CDR3 has 17 amino acids. The CDR3 DNA reads as TGTGCCAGCAGCTATCGCGGGGGCCCGTATAGCACAGGTACGCAGTATTTT. This sequence encodes CASSYRGGPYSTGTQYF. Combining the CDR3 with reference TRBV7-9 and TRBJ2-3 gives the whole variable domain DTGVSQNPRHKITKRGQNVTFRCDPISEHNRLYWYRQTLGQGPEFLTYFQNEAQLEKSRLLSDRFSAERPKGSFSTLEIQRTEQGDSAMYLCASSYRGGPYSTGTQYFGPGTRLTVL.

The table lists this clonotype with many counts. The V and J genes are TRBV7-9 and TRBJ1-1; D may be TRBD1 (6 bases). V was shortened by 4 bases and J by 5 bases, with 17 bases between the two germline ends. The CDR3 extends over 15 amino acids. CDR1 and CDR2 from the germline V gene are SEHNR and FQNEAQ (reference sequence). CDR3: CASSSRGGRWTEAFF. CDR3 DNA: TGTGCCAGCAGCTCTCGGGGGGGCCGGTGGACTGAAGCTTTCTTT.

This clonotype has a count of ten or more. This sequence may be a read error, since a much larger clone differs from it by one base. This rearrangement joins TRBV28 to TRBJ2-3; D ambiguous. The CDR3 covers 11 residues. The V and J ends lost 5 bases and 3 bases respectively, with 3 bases between them. Germline values: CDR1 MDHEN, CDR2 SYDVKM. CDR3 coding DNA: TGTGCCAGCAGTGTAACAGATACGCAGTATTTT. As protein: CASSVTDTQYF.

The genes are TRBV6-6 and TRBJ2-5; 8 positions agree with TRBD1. Germline CDR1 MNHNY, CDR2 SVGAGI (reference sequence). The CDR3 loop spans 15 amino acids. The ends lost 0 bases at V and 6 bases at J; junction bases unmatched: 6. The CDR3, as DNA: TGTGCCAGCAGTTACTCGCCAGGGGGCAGGCAGACCCAGTACTTC. It specifies CASSYSPGGRQTQYF.

The V call is TRBV11-2, the J call TRBJ1-2, with D unclear. The CDR3 covers 15 residues. Germline V gene sequence: CDR1 SGHAT, CDR2 FQNNGV. Trimming took 4 bases from V and 4 from J, leaving 16 bases between them. CDR3 sequence: CASSSLRPTLYGYTF. The CDR3 bases are TGTGCCAGCAGCTCTCTCCGACCGACGCTCTATGGCTACACCTTC.

This rearrangement joins TRBV25-1 to TRBJ1-6; no definite D call. V lost 2 bases, J lost 10 bases, and 9 bases lay in between. This CDR3 region has 13 residues. From germline, CDR1 is MGHDK and CDR2 SYGVNS. This CDR3 reads CASSEGGVSPLHF. The CDR3 DNA sequence: TGTGCCAGCAGTGAAGGTGGGGTCTCACCCCTCCACTTT.

This clonotype occurred a few times. CDR3 in DNA: TGCGCCAGCAGCCCGGGACAGGGGGCCCTGAACACTGAAGCTTTCTTT. Translated, it gives CASSPGQGALNTEAFF. The rearrangement links TRBV5-1 to TRBJ1-1; 12 nucleotides match TRBD1. The CDR3 is 16 residues long. In germline, CDR1 is SGHRS, CDR2 YFSETQ. Trimming removed 4 bases from V and 0 bases from J; junction bases left unmatched: 4.

This clonotype came up a few times. V usage is TRBV6-2 or TRBV6-3 and J usage is TRBJ1-1, with D uncertain. Trimming removed 2 bases from V and 7 bases from J, with 5 bases in between. The V gene's germline CDR1 is MNHEY and CDR2 SVGEGT. The CDR3 spans 11 residues. The CDR3 region is CASSYGGEAFF. The CDR3 region has the DNA TGTGCCAGCAGTTACGGCGGTGAAGCTTTCTTT.

This clonotype was seen ten or more times. The V gene is TRBV5-1, the J gene TRBJ1-1, with D hard to call. The CDR3 contains 15 residues. Germline assignment: CDR1 SGHRS and CDR2 YFSETQ. V was shortened by 4 bases and J by 0 bases, with 13 bases between the two germline ends. The CDR3 nucleotides read TGCGCCAGCAGCCCAGTTCCTCATTTGAACACTGAAGCTTTCTTT. This gives the protein CASSPVPHLNTEAFF.

This clonotype was counted at least ten times. The chain is built from TRBV6-6 and TRBJ1-2, with D unclear. The length of the CDR3 is 15 residues. V lost 2 bases, J lost 2 bases, and 12 bases lay in between. From germline, CDR1 is MNHNY and CDR2 SVGAGI (reference sequence). The CDR3 protein is CASSYSGDGNYGYTF. In DNA, the CDR3 is TGTGCCAGCAGTTACAGCGGGGATGGAAACTATGGCTACACCTTC.